The 30 T cell receptor beta chains given below trace back to one sample, sequenced in a study of radiation and T cells in renal cell carcinoma. Sequencing was performed with immunoSEQ multiplex PCR; in TCRdb, only in-frame clones are kept and a portion is missing. Of approximately 70,000 clones in the sample, more than 60% were seen once. Time point specified: blood 4 weeks post-SBRT, at nephrectomy. Treatment indicated: 15 Gy SBRT to primary tumor, nephrectomy 4 weeks later. This sample comprised blood, obtained from a patient whose treatment included radiotherapy and nephrectomy. All receptors come from a man aged 55 to 70 with renal cell carcinoma.

This clone was seen a handful of times. J is TRBJ1-6 and V is TRBV30; the D is unclear. The V end was cut by 0 bases, the J end by 9 bases, with 9 bases between. This CDR3 comprises 13 residues. Germline lookup yields CDR1 GTSNPN and CDR2 SVGIG (reference sequence). CDR3 nucleotides: TGTGCCTGGAGTGTGGAGCTGCCTTCACCCCTCCACTTT. The encoded protein is CAWSVELPSPLHF. The entire variable domain, with the rest obtained from reference TRBV30 and TRBJ1-6, is as follows: SQTIHQWPATLVQPVGSPLSLECTVEGTSNPNLYWYRQAAGRGLQLLFYSVGIGQISSEVPQNLSASRPQDRQFILSSKKLLLSDSGFYLCAWSVELPSPLHFGNGTRLTVT.

The chain carries TRBV30 and TRBJ1-2; D is unclear. V was cut by 0 bases and J by 7 bases, with 15 bases left in between. The germline V gene encodes CDR1 GTSNPN and CDR2 SVGIG (reference sequence). This CDR3 spans 14 amino acids. Here the CDR3 reads CAWSVGFQPRGYTF. The DNA of the CDR3 is TGTGCCTGGAGTGTTGGGTTCCAGCCTCGTGGCTACACCTTC. The full variable domain, in which reference TRBV30 and TRBJ1-2 provide the parts outside the CDR3, is SQTIHQWPATLVQPVGSPLSLECTVEGTSNPNLYWYRQAAGRGLQLLFYSVGIGQISSEVPQNLSASRPQDRQFILSSKKLLLSDSGFYLCAWSVGFQPRGYTFGSGTRLTVV.

This chain links TRBV7-8 with TRBJ1-1; a possible D gene is TRBD1 (6 bases). The CDR3 spans 13 residues. The V gene's germline CDR1 is SGHVS and CDR2 FQNEAQ. V lost 4 bases, J lost 11 bases, and 17 bases lay in between. CDR3 sequence: CASSSYWGLEAFF. The CDR3 nucleotides read TGTGCCAGCAGCTCTTATTGGGGGCTCGAGGCTTTCTTT.

The chain combines TRBV14 with TRBJ1-2; 8 nucleotides line up with TRBD1. Per germline, CDR1 SGHDN and CDR2 FVKESK. CDR3 length equals 14 residues. V lost 0 bases and J lost 4; bases outside the gene matches: 1. CDR3 region: CASSQEDRAYGYTF. The DNA of the CDR3 is TGTGCCAGCAGCCAAGAGGACAGGGCCTATGGCTACACCTTC.

This chain connects TRBV11-2 to TRBJ1-3; D is ambiguous. The V gene lost 1 base and the J gene lost 0 bases, with 4 bases spanning the gap. This CDR3 region has 14 residues. Germline assignment: CDR1 SGHAT and CDR2 FQNNGV. The CDR3 sequence is CASSLVRSGNTIYF. As DNA, the CDR3 is TGTGCCAGCAGCTTAGTCCGCTCTGGAAACACCATATATTTT.

The chain recombines TRBV11-2 with TRBJ2-5; D gene unclear. The CDR3 covers 14 residues. Between the trimmed V and J ends, which lost 0 bases and 4 bases, there was a span of 9 bases. Germline CDR1 reads SGHAT; CDR2 reads FQNNGV. The CDR3: CASSLERVSETQYF. The CDR3 DNA reads TGTGCCAGCAGCTTAGAACGGGTTTCAGAGACCCAGTACTTC.

The chain uses TRBV10-1 and TRBJ1-1, with TRBD1 as a possible D gene (5 bases). CDR1 and CDR2 (germline): WNHNN, SYGVQD (reference sequence). This CDR3 is built from 14 residues. V shed 6 bases and J shed 3 bases, with 14 bases lying between them. CDR3 coding DNA: TGCGCCAGCAGCGCCTCGGGGGATCACACTGAAGCTTTCTTT. Translation: CASSASGDHTEAFF.

The chain employs TRBV28 and TRBJ1-5, with TRBD1 matching 8 bases. CDR3 length: 16 amino acids. CDR1 MDHEN and CDR2 SYDVKM come from the germline V gene. After removal of 11 bases from V and 2 bases from J, the junction contained 14 bases not matched to a gene. Here the CDR3 reads CAGSIDRGNRNQPQHF. The DNA for the CDR3 is TGTGCCGGCTCCATAGACAGGGGAAATCGCAATCAGCCCCAGCATTTT.

The chain carries TRBV27 and TRBJ1-1; D unresolved. V lost 2 bases to trimming and J lost 1 base, with 5 bases between them. Germline V lookup: CDR1 MNHEY, CDR2 SMNVEV (reference sequence). This CDR3 has 13 residues. The CDR3 DNA sequence: TGTGCCAGCAGTTTACTGAGGAACACTGAAGCTTTCTTT. It encodes CASSLLRNTEAFF.

The J gene is TRBJ1-2, the V gene TRBV2; D is uncertain. Germline CDR1 reads SNHLY; CDR2 reads FYNNEI. The CDR3 contains 17 residues. Trimming removed 3 bases from V and 4 bases from J, with 21 bases in between. The CDR3 protein is CASSDSSRFGEVYGYTF. The CDR3 nucleotides are TGTGCCAGCAGTGACTCGTCCCGGTTCGGGGAGGTCTATGGCTACACCTTC.

The chain is built from TRBV12-5 and TRBJ2-3; D ambiguous. The CDR3 covers 13 residues. Trimming took off 2 bases at V and 0 bases at J, with 3 bases between the two ends. CDR1 and CDR2 from the germline V gene are LGHNT and FRNRAP. The DNA of the CDR3 is TGTGCTAGTGGTTTGACTAGCACAGATACGCAGTATTTT. Its protein is CASGLTSTDTQYF.

CDR3 in DNA: TGTGCCAGCAGTTTAACTGTTGCAGGGGGCGAGGATGGCTACACCTTC. This encodes CASSLTVAGGEDGYTF. The rearrangement links TRBV27 to TRBJ1-2; 8 bases line up with TRBD1. Per the germline V gene, CDR1 is MNHEY and CDR2 is SMNVEV (reference sequence). CDR3 length: 16 amino acids. Trimming took 2 bases from V and 6 from J; bases not matched to a gene: 11.

This clone was seen a few times. The rearrangement links TRBV7-9 to TRBJ1-5; weak D call: TRBD1 (5 bases). CDR3 length equals 14 residues. The V gene's germline CDR1 is SEHNR and CDR2 FQNEAQ (reference sequence). V was trimmed by 1 base and J by 1 base, leaving 5 bases between them. CDR3: CASSLGQSNQPQHF. The CDR3 DNA reads as TGTGCCAGCAGCTTAGGACAGAGCAATCAGCCCCAGCATTTT.

This sequence joins TRBV18 and TRBJ1-5; the D gene is possibly TRBD1 (5 bases). The ends were cut back, 3 bases at V and 5 bases at J, with 17 bases in the middle. The CDR3 runs to 16 residues. From germline, CDR1 is KGHSH and CDR2 LQKENI. CDR3 region: CASSPPGPRRDQPQHF. CDR3 nucleotides: TGTGCCAGCTCACCTCCGGGACCTCGGCGCGATCAGCCCCAGCATTTT.

The chain links TRBV5-6 to TRBJ2-5; 8 nucleotides match TRBD1. V gave up 2 bases and J gave up 5 bases; unmatched junction bases: 14. CDR1 SGHDT and CDR2 YYEEEE come from the germline V gene. The CDR3 is 17 amino acids. The CDR3: CASSLRRGQGAWETQYF. CDR3 nucleotides: TGTGCCAGCAGCTTAAGACGGGGCCAGGGGGCTTGGGAGACCCAGTACTTC.

The J gene is TRBJ2-3, the V gene TRBV19; TRBD2 is a possible D gene (7 bases). Germline CDR1 is LNHDA and CDR2 is SQIVND (reference sequence). V lost 11 bases, J lost 1 base, and 13 bases lay in between. The CDR3 spans 13 residues. CDR3 in DNA: TGTGCCTCCAAAGGGGGGGGCACAGATACGCAGTATTTT. It yields the protein CASKGGGTDTQYF.

This clone has only a few counts. The chain recombines TRBV29-1 with TRBJ2-2; D is possibly TRBD1 (5 bases). The V gene lost 7 bases and the J gene lost 7 bases, with 19 bases spanning the gap. The CDR3 spans 14 residues. In germline, CDR1 is SQVTM, CDR2 ANQGSEA. CDR3 sequence: CSATLGAIIGELFF. CDR3 bases: TGCAGCGCAACCTTAGGGGCGATTATCGGGGAGCTGTTTTTT.

The chain has TRBV27 and TRBJ2-7, with a possible D match to TRBD1 (6 bases). CDR1 is MNHEY, CDR2 SMNVEV, per germline (reference sequence). V was shortened by 8 bases and J by 3 bases, with 23 bases between the two germline ends. This CDR3 has 16 amino acids. The CDR3 region has the DNA TGTGCCAGCCAGGACTTCCTCCGGGACACCTTCTACGAGCAGTACGTC. Translation: CASQDFLRDTFYEQYV.

This clone was picked up one time. This chain uses TRBV11-2 with TRBJ1-1; D is possibly TRBD1 (5 bases). Germline loops: CDR1 SGHAT, CDR2 FQNNGV. The CDR3 has 15 amino acids. V gave up 1 base and J gave up 0 bases, with 9 bases separating them. The CDR3 loop reads CASSLGSGMNTEAFF. The CDR3 DNA sequence: TGTGCCAGCAGCTTAGGCTCAGGGATGAACACTGAAGCTTTCTTT.

This chain uses TRBV25-1 with TRBJ2-1; 9 bases agree with TRBD1. The CDR3 extends over 13 amino acids. Per germline, CDR1 MGHDK and CDR2 SYGVNS. V shed 5 bases, J shed 8 bases, and the junction held 4 bases outside the gene matches. DNA for the CDR3: TGTGCCAGCAGTAGGACAGGGGTCGATGAGCAGTTCTTC. It is translated as CASSRTGVDEQFF.

The rearrangement uses TRBV25-1 and TRBJ2-1; 9 nucleotides match TRBD1. In germline, CDR1 is MGHDK, CDR2 SYGVNS. The CDR3 covers 14 residues. Trimming cost V 10 bases and J 8 bases; bases outside gene matches: 12. The CDR3 DNA follows: TGTGCCACCGAGGACAGGGGAGGGGGCGATGAGCAGTTCTTC. As protein: CATEDRGGGDEQFF.

This clone occurred many times. The chain recombines TRBV7-2 with TRBJ2-5; D uncertain. Looked up from germline, CDR1 is SGHTA and CDR2 is FQGNSA. Deletions cut 1 base from V and 4 bases from J, with 16 bases between. CDR3 length: 16 amino acids. Here the CDR3 reads CASSLVGGRGTETQYF. Here the CDR3 DNA reads TGTGCCAGCAGCTTAGTCGGTGGCCGCGGAACAGAGACCCAGTACTTC.

The gene calls are TRBV7-9 and TRBJ2-5; D remains ambiguous. Trimming took off 5 bases at V and 0 bases at J, with 16 bases between the two ends. This CDR3 contains 16 residues. Germline V gene sequence: CDR1 SEHNR, CDR2 FQNEAQ (reference sequence). CDR3 amino acids: CASSPLTEPYQETQYF. DNA of the CDR3: TGTGCCAGCAGCCCACTAACGGAACCGTACCAAGAGACCCAGTACTTC.

For the CDR3, the DNA is TGTGCCAGCAGCTTAGGATGGGGACCCCGCGGAGGAGAGCAGTACGTC. This sequence encodes CASSLGWGPRGGEQYV. This sequence joins TRBV11-3 and TRBJ2-7; D may match TRBD1 or TRBD2 (5 bases each). Trimming cost V 1 base and J 7 bases, with 20 bases left between them. Germline V gene lookup returns CDR1 SGHNT and CDR2 YENEEA. This CDR3 contains 16 residues.

This clone was picked up a small number of times. V gene TRBV6-1 combines with J gene TRBJ2-7; TRBD1 matches at 7 bases. The junction had 7 bases not matched to a gene; V was cut back by 5 bases and J by 0 bases. The germline gives CDR1 MNHNS, CDR2 SASEGT. The CDR3 runs to 15 residues. The CDR3, as DNA: TGTGCCAGCAGTCCGGGACAGACACACTCCTACGAGCAGTACGTC. Its translation is CASSPGQTHSYEQYV.

This clone was found once. The chain is built from TRBV11-2 and TRBJ2-2; D may be TRBD2 (5 bases). V shed 1 base and J shed 6 bases, with 6 bases lying between them. CDR3 length: 13 residues. The germline CDR1 and CDR2 sequences are SGHAT and FQNNGV. The CDR3: CASSLGGSGELFF. The CDR3 DNA is TGTGCCAGCAGCTTAGGAGGGTCCGGGGAGCTGTTTTTT.

This clone appeared once. The chain combines TRBV5-1 with TRBJ1-1; the D gene is possibly TRBD1 (5 bases). Germline CDR1 reads SGHRS; CDR2 reads YFSETQ. The CDR3 spans 16 residues. The germline V and J ends were trimmed by 4 bases and 0 bases, with 16 bases remaining between them. DNA of the CDR3: TGCGCCAGCAGCCACCAGCTTGGACATATGAACACTGAAGCTTTCTTT. Translation gives CASSHQLGHMNTEAFF.

The chain is built from TRBV7-3 and TRBJ2-3; D call uncertain. The CDR3 has 15 residues. Germline loops: CDR1 SGHTA, CDR2 FQGTGA. Trimming removed 5 bases from V and 6 bases from J, with 18 bases in between. The CDR3 nucleotides are TGTGCCAGCAGCCCCCTGGGCTTGGTTAGGGATACGCAGTATTTT. Amino acid sequence: CASSPLGLVRDTQYF.

This clone was picked up a small number of times. The V call is TRBV16, the J call TRBJ2-1; 13 bases are shared with TRBD2. V trimming: 3 bases; J trimming: 9 bases; junction bases outside the gene matches: 5. From germline, CDR1 is KGHSY and CDR2 FQNENV. The CDR3 totals 15 residues. This chain's CDR3 is CASSQQTSGRTEQFF. The CDR3 nucleotides are TGTGCCAGCAGCCAGCAGACTAGCGGGAGGACTGAGCAGTTCTTC.

This chain connects TRBV19 to TRBJ2-1, with TRBD1 matching 7 bases. With V trimmed by 4 bases and J by 3 bases, 12 bases remained unmatched. The CDR3 length is 17 residues. Germline V lookup: CDR1 LNHDA, CDR2 SQIVND (reference sequence). The DNA for the CDR3 is TGTGCCAGTAGTACCCGTTTAGGGGGCGGTATCTACAATGAGCAGTTCTTC. Its protein product is CASSTRLGGGIYNEQFF. The whole variable domain, filled in from reference TRBV19 and TRBJ2-1, reads DGGITQSPKYLFRKEGQNVTLSCEQNLNHDAMYWYRQDPGQGLRLIYYSQIVNDFQKGDIAEGYSVSREKKESFPLTVTSAQKNPTAFYLCASSTRLGGGIYNEQFFGPGTRLTVL.